The source of this T cell receptor beta chain is a study of blood T cell repertoires in COVID-19. The wider study: Some COVID-19 samples were acute and others convalescent; all came from the United States, Italy and Spain. In each case, the material was cDNA or gDNA derived from T cells, B-cell-depleted T cells, or PBMCs.

Per the study methods: How many nucleated cells were present was estimated from reference gene primer amplification. The protocol was immunoSEQ multiplex PCR, while the TCRdb copy is restricted to in-frame clones and leaves out a portion. The V and J calls and the clone size are those of that table, but D and trimming were determined from the DNA. Among 50,000 to 60,000 clones, 80% to 90% were seen once, and the ten largest hold roughly 1.6%. The CDR3 runs to 16 residues. The germline CDR1 and CDR2 sequences are MNHEY and SVGAGI. Deletions cut 0 bases from V and 2 bases from J, with 13 bases between.

Sequences were obtained from peripheral blood. The J gene is TRBJ2-5, the V gene TRBV6-5, with D unclear. The TCR sequence derives from a man aged 60-69 years with acute or convalescent COVID-19. The CDR3: CASSYSMPTKQETQYF. For the CDR3, the DNA is TGTGCCAGCAGTTACTCGATGCCAACAAAACAAGAGACCCAGTACTTC.